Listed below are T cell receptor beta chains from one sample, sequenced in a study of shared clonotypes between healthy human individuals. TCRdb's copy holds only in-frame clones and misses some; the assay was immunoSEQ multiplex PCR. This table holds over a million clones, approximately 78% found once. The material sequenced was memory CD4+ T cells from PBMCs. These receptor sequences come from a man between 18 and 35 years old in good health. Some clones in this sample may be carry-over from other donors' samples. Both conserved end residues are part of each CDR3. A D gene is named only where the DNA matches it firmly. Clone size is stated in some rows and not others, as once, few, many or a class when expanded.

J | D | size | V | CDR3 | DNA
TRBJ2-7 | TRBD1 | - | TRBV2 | CASSSRGLYEQYF | TGTGCCAGCTCCTCCAGGGGGCTCTACGAGCAGTACTTC
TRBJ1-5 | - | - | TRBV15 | CATSRDPRKTGMNQPQHF | TGTGCCACCAGCAGAGATCCACGAAAGACAGGAATGAATCAGCCCCAGCATTTT
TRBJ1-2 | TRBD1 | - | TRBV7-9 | CASSLERAGGYGYTF | TGTGCCAGCAGCTTAGAGCGGGCAGGGGGCTACGGCTACACCTTC
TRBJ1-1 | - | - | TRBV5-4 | CASSLESTYTEAFF | TGTGCCAGCAGCTTGGAAAGTACTTACACTGAAGCTTTCTTT
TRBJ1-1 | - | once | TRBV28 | CASSLSGRNTEAFF | TGTGCCAGCAGTTTATCGGGTAGGAACACTGAAGCTTTCTTT
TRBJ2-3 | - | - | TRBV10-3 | CAISGSNASTDTQYF | TGTGCCATCAGTGGGTCAAACGCTAGCACAGATACGCAGTATTTT
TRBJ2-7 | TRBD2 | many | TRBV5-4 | CASRQGTSGSSEQYF | TGTGCCAGCAGGCAAGGGACTAGCGGGAGTAGCGAGCAGTACTTC
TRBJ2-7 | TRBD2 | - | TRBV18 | CASSRTEGGYEQYF | TGTGCCAGCTCACGTACCGAGGGAGGGTACGAGCAGTACTTC
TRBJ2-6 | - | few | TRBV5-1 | CASSQGSSVANVLTF | TGCGCCAGCAGCCAGGGTTCCAGCGTCGCCAACGTCCTGACTTTC
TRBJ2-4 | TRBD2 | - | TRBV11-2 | CASSLGTPGAGIQYF | TGTGCCAGCAGCCTCGGGACCCCCGGAGCGGGGATTCAGTACTTC
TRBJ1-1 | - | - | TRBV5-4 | CASSLVLPGNTEAFF | TGTGCCAGCAGCTTGGTGCTACCAGGGAACACTGAAGCTTTCTTT
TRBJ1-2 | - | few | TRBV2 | CATTGHYGYTF | TGTGCCACCACAGGGCACTATGGCTACACCTTC
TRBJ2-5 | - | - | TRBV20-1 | CSATQERTQYF | TGCAGTGCGACACAGGAGCGGACCCAGTACTTC
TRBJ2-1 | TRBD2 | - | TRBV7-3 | CASSFIAGGFGNEQFF | TGTGCCAGCAGCTTCATAGCGGGAGGTTTCGGCAATGAGCAGTTCTTC
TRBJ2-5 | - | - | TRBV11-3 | CASSRDPYQETQYF | TGTGCCAGCAGCCGGGACCCGTACCAAGAGACCCAGTACTTC
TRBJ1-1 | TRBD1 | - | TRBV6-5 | CATLGQANTEAFF | TGTGCCACACTGGGACAGGCGAACACTGAAGCTTTCTTT
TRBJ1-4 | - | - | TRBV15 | CATSRGQVNNEKLFF | TGTGCCACCAGCAGAGGACAGGTGAATAATGAAAAACTGTTTTTT
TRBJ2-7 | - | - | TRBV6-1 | CASSEARWEQYF | TGTGCCAGCAGTGAAGCCCGATGGGAGCAGTACTTC
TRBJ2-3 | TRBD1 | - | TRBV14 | CASNQAKDRLITDTQYF | TGTGCCAGCAACCAAGCCAAGGACAGGCTTATCACAGATACGCAGTATTTT
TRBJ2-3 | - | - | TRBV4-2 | CASSQEKVVDTQYF | TGTGCCAGCAGCCAAGAAAAAGTAGTAGATACGCAGTATTTT
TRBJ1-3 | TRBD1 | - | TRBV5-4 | CASSPDRGRNTIYF | TGTGCCAGCAGCCCGGACAGGGGAAGAAACACCATATATTTT
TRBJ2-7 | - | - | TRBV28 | CASSLGQSYEQYF | TGTGCCAGCAGTTTAGGCCAGTCCTACGAGCAGTACTTC
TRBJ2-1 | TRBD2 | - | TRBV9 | CASSGGVFHLADEQFF | TGTGCCAGCAGCGGGGGAGTTTTCCACCTAGCGGATGAGCAGTTCTTC
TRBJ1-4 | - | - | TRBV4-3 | CASSQEWKGGNEKLFF | TGCGCCAGCAGCCAAGAGTGGAAGGGGGGGAATGAAAAACTGTTTTTT
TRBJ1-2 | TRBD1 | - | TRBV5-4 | CASSLGSGQGNYGYTF | TGTGCCAGCAGCTTGGGTTCGGGACAGGGCAACTATGGCTACACCTTC
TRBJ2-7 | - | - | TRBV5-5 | CASSLAGSPTYEQYF | TGTGCCAGCAGCTTGGCCGGGTCGCCGACCTACGAGCAGTACTTC
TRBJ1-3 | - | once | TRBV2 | CASRTGRDTIYF | TGTGCCAGCAGGACAGGTCGGGACACCATATATTTT
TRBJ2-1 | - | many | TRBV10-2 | CASSDRGEGRDEQFF | TGCGCCAGCAGTGATAGGGGGGAGGGCAGGGATGAGCAGTTCTTC
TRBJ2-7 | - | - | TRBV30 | CAWSVQAEQYF | TGTGCCTGGAGTGTACAAGCGGAGCAGTACTTC
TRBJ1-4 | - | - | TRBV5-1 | CASSLEPTMGEKLFF | TGCGCCAGCAGCTTGGAACCTACGATGGGTGAAAAACTGTTTTTT
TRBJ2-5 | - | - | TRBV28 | CASSSGGSGKETQYF | TGTGCCAGCAGTTCCGGAGGCAGTGGAAAAGAGACCCAGTACTTC
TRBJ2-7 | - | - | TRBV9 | CASNIRGEYEQYF | TGTGCCAGCAATATAAGAGGGGAATACGAGCAGTACTTC
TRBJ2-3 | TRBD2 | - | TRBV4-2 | CASSQEGGSLVNTQYF | TGTGCCAGCAGCCAAGAGGGCGGGAGTCTTGTAAATACGCAGTATTTT
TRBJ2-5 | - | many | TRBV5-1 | CASRSDGETQYF | TGCGCCAGCAGATCGGATGGGGAGACCCAGTACTTC
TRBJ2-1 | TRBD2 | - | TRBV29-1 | CSVGLRLAVSYNEQFF | TGCAGCGTTGGTCTTCGCCTAGCGGTCTCCTACAATGAGCAGTTCTTC
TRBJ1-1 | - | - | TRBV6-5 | CASRAGGTEAFF | TGTGCCAGCAGAGCGGGGGGCACTGAAGCTTTCTTT
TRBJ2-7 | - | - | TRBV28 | CASSAIHEQYF | TGTGCCAGCAGCGCGATACACGAGCAGTACTTC
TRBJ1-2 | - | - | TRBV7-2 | CASSLGPDQGPHF | TGTGCCAGCAGCTTAGGTCCGGACCAGGGCCCCCACTTC
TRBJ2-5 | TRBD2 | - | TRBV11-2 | CASSRPTRLAEQETQYF | TGTGCCAGCAGCCGACCAACCCGACTAGCGGAACAAGAGACCCAGTACTTC
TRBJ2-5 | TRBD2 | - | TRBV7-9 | CASSLVLTGGVQETQYF | TGTGCCAGCAGCTTAGTCCTTACGGGGGGAGTCCAAGAGACCCAGTACTTC
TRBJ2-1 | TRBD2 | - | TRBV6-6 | CASRGGTSSDNEQFF | TGTGCCAGCAGGGGCGGGACTAGCAGTGACAATGAGCAGTTCTTC
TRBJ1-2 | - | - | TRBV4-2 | CASSPRGWQGKDYGYTF | TGTGCCAGCAGCCCCCGGGGGTGGCAGGGGAAGGACTATGGCTACACCTTC
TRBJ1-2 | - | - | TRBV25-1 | CASSEAPYYGYTF | TGTGCCAGCAGTGAGGCTCCTTACTATGGCTACACCTTC
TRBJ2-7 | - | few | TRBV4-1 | CASSDRDLSYEQYF | TGCGCCAGCAGCGACCGGGACCTATCCTACGAGCAGTACTTC
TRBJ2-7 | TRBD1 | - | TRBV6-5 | CASRPGQEGYEQYF | TGTGCCAGCAGACCCGGACAGGAAGGCTACGAGCAGTACTTC
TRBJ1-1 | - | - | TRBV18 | CASSPKQGKAEAFF | TGTGCCAGCTCACCCAAGCAGGGAAAGGCTGAAGCTTTCTTT
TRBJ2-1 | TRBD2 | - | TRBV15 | CATSREGLAVSSYNEQFF | TGTGCCACCAGCAGAGAGGGACTAGCGGTGAGCTCCTACAATGAGCAGTTCTTC
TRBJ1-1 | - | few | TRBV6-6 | CASSYSIGEAFF | TGTGCCAGCAGTTACTCAATCGGTGAAGCTTTCTTT
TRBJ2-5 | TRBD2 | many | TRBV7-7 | CASSLAPAGAAETQYF | TGTGCCAGCAGCTTAGCGCCAGCGGGAGCAGCCGAGACCCAGTACTTC
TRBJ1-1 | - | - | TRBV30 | CAWNWGTEAFF | TGTGCCTGGAATTGGGGCACTGAAGCTTTCTTT
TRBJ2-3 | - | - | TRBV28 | CASSSNRDTDTQYF | TGTGCCAGCAGTTCCAACAGGGACACAGATACGCAGTATTTT
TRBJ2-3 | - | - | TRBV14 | CASSQLIGQDTQYF | TGTGCCAGCAGCCAGCTTATAGGGCAAGATACGCAGTATTTT
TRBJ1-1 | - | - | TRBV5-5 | CASSLFMNTEAFF | TGTGCCAGCAGCCTCTTTATGAACACTGAAGCTTTCTTT
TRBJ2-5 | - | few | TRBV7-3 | CASSSTVQETQYF | TGTGCCAGCAGCTCGACAGTCCAAGAGACCCAGTACTTC
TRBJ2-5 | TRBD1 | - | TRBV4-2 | CASSQTGRTQETQYF | TGTGCCAGCAGCCAGACAGGGCGCACCCAAGAGACCCAGTACTTC